Shown below are 14 T cell receptor beta chains from a single sample sequenced in a study of blood T cell repertoires in COVID-19. Sequenced by immunoSEQ multiplex PCR; TCRdb stores in-frame clones only, minus some. The sample lists 80,000 to 130,000 clones, roughly 92% seen once, with 5% to 7% in the top ten. The sequenced sample consisted of peripheral blood. Receptor source: a man aged 65 to 85 with acute or convalescent COVID-19.

The chain recombines TRBV10-3 with TRBJ2-3; TRBD1 is a possible D gene (5 bases). Germline CDR1 ENHRY, CDR2 SYGVKD. Trimming took 0 bases from V and 2 from J, leaving 9 bases between them. The CDR3 length is 15 residues. The CDR3 protein is CAISESTRATDTQYF. CDR3 in DNA: TGTGCCATCAGTGAGTCGACCAGGGCCACAGATACGCAGTATTTT.

The chain is built from TRBV10-2 and TRBJ2-6; maybe TRBD2 (6 bases). V lost 7 bases to trimming and J lost 0 bases, with 13 bases between them. Germline values: CDR1 WSHSY, CDR2 SAAADI. This CDR3 has 16 residues. The CDR3 here is CASTGLLHSGANVLTF. The CDR3 DNA is TGCGCCAGCACGGGACTCCTTCACTCTGGGGCCAACGTCCTGACTTTC.

The chain carries TRBV6-1 and TRBJ2-6; tentatively, D is TRBD1 or TRBD2 (7 bases each). Germline V lookup: CDR1 MNHNS, CDR2 SASEGT. V lost 7 bases and J 0 bases, leaving 16 bases between the germline ends. The CDR3 totals 17 residues. CDR3: CASTKAGQFSGANVLTF. For the CDR3, the DNA is TGTGCCAGCACTAAAGCGGGACAGTTCTCTGGGGCCAACGTCCTGACTTTC.

The rearrangement uses TRBV3-1 (or the pseudogene TRBV3-2) and TRBJ2-3; 10 nucleotides match TRBD2. Germline assignment: CDR1 LGHDT and CDR2 YNNKEL (reference sequence). This CDR3 region has 14 residues. The J segment lost 8 bases and the V segment lost 4 bases, leaving 6 bases of the junction unmatched. This CDR3 is CASSPMSGGATQYF. For the CDR3, the DNA is TGTGCCAGCAGCCCTATGAGCGGGGGGGCTACGCAGTATTTT.

The gene calls are TRBV7-6 and TRBJ2-5; D unresolved. V was cut by 3 bases and J by 5 bases, with 7 bases left in between. The germline V gene encodes CDR1 SGHVS and CDR2 FNYEAQ. The CDR3 sequence is 12 residues long. The CDR3 sequence is CASSFHLETQYF. Here the CDR3 DNA reads TGTGCCAGCAGCTTTCACTTGGAGACCCAGTACTTC. The whole variable domain, filled in from reference TRBV7-6 and TRBJ2-5, reads GAGVSQSPRYKVTKRGQDVALRCDPISGHVSLYWYRQALGQGPEFLTYFNYEAQQDKSGLPNDRFSAERPEGSISTLTIQRTEQRDSAMYRCASSFHLETQYFGPGTRLLVL.

The chain has TRBV6-2 or TRBV6-3 and TRBJ1-1; the D gene is possibly TRBD1 (5 bases). V was cut by 0 bases and J by 0 bases, with 8 bases left in between. The germline gives CDR1 MNHEY, CDR2 SVGEGT. CDR3 length equals 15 residues. The CDR3 region has the DNA TGTGCCAGCAGTTACTCTAGGGGAATGAACACTGAAGCTTTCTTT. Translated, it gives CASSYSRGMNTEAFF.

The chain carries TRBV3-1 (or the pseudogene TRBV3-2) and TRBJ1-1, with 11 positions matching TRBD1. The CDR3 extends over 15 amino acids. V trimming: 7 bases; J trimming: 4 bases; junction bases outside the gene matches: 8. CDR1 and CDR2 (germline): LGHDT, YNNKEL (reference sequence). The CDR3 DNA reads TGTGCCAGCACCTGGACAGGGGGCATGGGCACTGAAGCTTTCTTT. It yields the protein CASTWTGGMGTEAFF.

The sample holds one count of this clone. CDR3 amino acids: CASSAQGLSSYNSPLHF. The CDR3 DNA reads TGTGCCAGCAGTGCCCAGGGGCTGAGCTCCTATAATTCACCCCTCCACTTT. J is TRBJ1-6 and V is TRBV6-1; D is perhaps TRBD1 (6 bases). V lost 4 bases to trimming and J lost 0 bases, with 13 bases between them. Germline CDR1 reads MNHNS; CDR2 reads SASEGT. CDR3 length: 17 amino acids.

The chain joins TRBV5-4 to TRBJ1-4, with D hard to call. The V gene lost 4 bases and the J gene lost 0 bases, with 10 bases spanning the gap. The V gene's germline CDR1 is SGHNT and CDR2 YYREEE (reference sequence). This CDR3 region has 15 residues. The CDR3 nucleotides read TGTGCCAGCAGCCTACTCAGGTCAACTAATGAAAAACTGTTTTTT. Translation: CASSLLRSTNEKLFF.

The chain employs TRBV7-9 and TRBJ1-2, with 10 bases identical to TRBD1. The trim removed 8 bases at V and 7 bases at J, leaving 16 bases unmatched. Germline CDR1 SEHNR, CDR2 FQNEAQ (reference sequence). This CDR3 comprises 16 residues. CDR3 sequence (DNA): TGTGCCAGCGGCCCTACCCCCGGACAGGGGGGGGGTGGCTACACCTTC. It encodes CASGPTPGQGGGGYTF.

The chain recombines TRBV5-1 with TRBJ2-2, with D possibly matching TRBD1 (5 bases). Per the germline V gene, CDR1 is SGHRS and CDR2 is YFSETQ. V lost 0 bases, J lost 6 bases, and 15 bases lay in between. The CDR3 spans 16 residues. In DNA, the CDR3 is TGCGCCAGCAGCTTGGACAAAGGGGTGATCGCCGGGGAGCTGTTTTTT. This codes for CASSLDKGVIAGELFF.

The V call is TRBV7-2, the J call TRBJ1-6; 7 bases match TRBD1. The length of the CDR3 is 14 residues. Germline-derived CDR1 and CDR2 are SGHTA and FQGNSA. The V gene end was trimmed by 4 bases and the J gene end by 7 bases; junction bases not matched to a gene: 4. The CDR3: CASSSGTVNSPLHF. DNA for the CDR3: TGTGCCAGCAGCTCCGGGACAGTAAATTCACCCCTCCACTTT. The full variable domain, in which reference TRBV7-2 and TRBJ1-6 provide the parts outside the CDR3, is GAGVSQSPSNKVTEKGKDVELRCDPISGHTALYWYRQSLGQGLEFLIYFQGNSAPDKSGLPSDRFSAERTGGSVSTLTIQRTQQEDSAVYLCASSSGTVNSPLHFGNGTRLTVT.

The rearrangement uses TRBV6-2 or TRBV6-3 and TRBJ2-7; 14 bases line up with TRBD2. CDR1 MNHEY and CDR2 SVGEGT come from the germline V gene. The CDR3 runs to 17 residues. V lost 4 bases, J lost 2 bases, and 7 bases stayed unmatched. The CDR3 loop reads CASSSRTSGRRTYEQYF. In DNA form, the CDR3 reads TGTGCCAGCAGTTCCCGGACTAGCGGGAGGAGGACCTACGAGCAGTACTTC.

In this sample, this clone turned up once. J is TRBJ1-2 and V is TRBV7-9; 7 bases are shared with TRBD1. Germline lookup yields CDR1 SEHNR and CDR2 FQNEAQ (reference sequence). After removal of 6 bases from V and 2 bases from J, the junction contained 6 bases not matched to a gene. The CDR3 runs to 14 residues. The CDR3 DNA reads TGTGCCAGCAGTGGGACAGACTACAACTATGGCTACACCTTC. Its protein is CASSGTDYNYGYTF.